These 8 T cell receptor beta chains were all obtained from the same sample, sequenced in a study of a mutant IDH1 vaccine in newly diagnosed glioma. Time point here: week 11, during vaccination. With topical imiquimod, each dose of the vaccine consisted of 300 ug of mutant IDH1 20-mer peptide. Their antigen targets remain unknown. Clones were sequenced by immunoSEQ multiplex PCR, and TCRdb holds only the in-frame ones, with some missing. In the table there are some 60,000 clones, roughly four fifths of which are singletons. The sequencing here drew on PBMCs, taken from a glioma patient whose treatment included an IDH1 peptide vaccine. Every receptor here comes from a man aged 30-40 years with glioma.

The chain joins TRBV27 to TRBJ2-7, with 8 bases fitting TRBD1. Germline V gene data show CDR1 as MNHEY and CDR2 as SMNVEV (reference sequence). The CDR3 sequence is 14 residues long. Germline trimming cut 7 bases from V and 3 bases from J; bases unmatched to any gene: 8. CDR3: CASNRQGAFYEQYF. As DNA, the CDR3 is TGTGCCAGCAATCGGCAGGGGGCTTTCTACGAGCAGTACTTC.

The V gene is TRBV7-3, the J gene TRBJ2-3; D uncertain. Between the trimmed V and J ends, which lost 4 bases and 6 bases, there was a span of 11 bases. From germline, CDR1 is SGHTA and CDR2 FQGTGA. The CDR3 extends over 13 amino acids. The CDR3 loop is CASSSYVGDTQYF. CDR3 nucleotides: TGTGCCAGCAGCTCCTATGTCGGGGATACGCAGTATTTT.

The chain carries TRBV18 and TRBJ2-2; D is perhaps TRBD2 (5 bases). Germline CDR1 KGHSH, CDR2 LQKENI. Trimming removed 6 bases at V and 1 base at J, with 9 bases between. CDR3 length: 14 amino acids. For the CDR3, the DNA is TGTGCCAGCTCTCCGGACTGGAACACCGGGGAGCTGTTTTTT. Protein sequence: CASSPDWNTGELFF.

V usage is TRBV5-4 and J usage is TRBJ2-1; possible D gene TRBD2, 7 bases. V was trimmed by 4 bases and J by 10 bases, leaving 18 bases between them. The CDR3 covers 14 residues. CDR1 and CDR2 from the germline V gene are SGHNT and YYREEE (reference sequence). The CDR3 DNA reads TGTGCCAGCAGCGCGGGGGCCGTAACAGGGGAGCAGTTCTTC. This encodes CASSAGAVTGEQFF.

The chain employs TRBV7-6 and TRBJ1-1; D not resolved. The ends were cut back, 3 bases at V and 0 bases at J, with 11 bases in the middle. This CDR3 contains 15 residues. CDR1 and CDR2 (germline): SGHVS, FNYEAQ. The CDR3 DNA is TGTGCCAGCAGCTTCTCGGCAGACATGAACACTGAAGCTTTCTTT. Encoded protein: CASSFSADMNTEAFF.

The gene calls are TRBV30 and TRBJ2-3, with D perhaps TRBD1 (6 bases). V was clipped by 4 bases and J by 4 bases, with 9 bases between them. Germline V gene data show CDR1 as GTSNPN and CDR2 as SVGIG (reference sequence). This CDR3 region has 12 residues. The CDR3 region has the DNA TGTGCCTGGAACAGGGTTTCAGATACGCAGTATTTT. Translation: CAWNRVSDTQYF.

The rearrangement uses TRBV11-3 and TRBJ2-1; D could derive from TRBD1 or TRBD2 (6 bases each). V was cut by 3 bases and J by 10 bases, with 13 bases left in between. This CDR3 is 13 amino acids long. Germline assignment: CDR1 SGHNT and CDR2 YENEEA. CDR3 sequence (DNA): TGTGCCAGCAGCTTCCTAACAGGGAGGGAGCAGTTCTTC. This encodes CASSFLTGREQFF.

V and J are TRBV30 and TRBJ2-2, with D perhaps TRBD1 (5 bases). Germline CDR1 is GTSNPN and CDR2 is SVGIG (reference sequence). There are 15 residues in the CDR3. The V end was cut by 2 bases, the J end by 0 bases, with 10 bases between. CDR3 residues: CAWSRGRPNTGELFF. CDR3 in DNA: TGTGCCTGGAGTAGGGGCCGACCGAACACCGGGGAGCTGTTTTTT.